Listed here are 12 T cell receptor beta chains from one sample, sequenced in a study of cytomegalovirus exposure and HLA in healthy donors (dated by TCRdb to the late 2010s). Receptors were amplified or captured by the immunoSEQ multiplex PCR assay. For the multiplex PCR, a mixture combining 60 forward primers for TCR Vbeta segments and 13 reverse primers for TCR Jbeta segments was used. TCRdb mirrors the immuneACCESS table, restricted to in-frame sequences. Some clones are absent from its copies; in checked studies, under half trace to an unresolved V gene, and the reason for the others is unknown. The sample has around 220,000 clones on record, about 80% of them singletons. Jointly, the top ten make up around 1.8% of the sample. Sequencing was performed on PBMCs. These receptors were obtained from a man between 18 and 35 years old in good health and CMV-seronegative.

This clone was seen more than once but under ten times. V gene TRBV30 combines with J gene TRBJ1-1, with TRBD1 matching 8 bases. Germline V gives CDR1 GTSNPN, CDR2 SVGIG (reference sequence). The CDR3 has 15 amino acids. The J segment lost 0 bases and the V segment lost 1 base, leaving 4 bases of the junction unmatched. The CDR3 DNA sequence: TGTGCCTGGAGTGCAGGGGGCCTGATGAACACTGAAGCTTTCTTT. Encoded protein: CAWSAGGLMNTEAFF.

The J gene is TRBJ2-3, the V gene TRBV15; tentatively, D is TRBD1 (5 bases). Deletions cut 0 bases from V and 5 bases from J, with 18 bases between. Germline CDR1 reads LNHNV; CDR2 reads YYDKDF (reference sequence). The CDR3 consists of 17 residues. The CDR3 region is CATSRDRAFTQGDTQYF. Written as DNA, the CDR3 is TGTGCCACCAGCAGAGATAGGGCCTTCACCCAGGGAGATACGCAGTATTTT.

The V call is TRBV30, the J call TRBJ2-7; perhaps TRBD1 as D (6 bases). The CDR3 length is 13 residues. V gave up 8 bases and J gave up 1 base, with 15 bases separating them. Germline CDR1 GTSNPN, CDR2 SVGIG (reference sequence). CDR3 sequence (DNA): TGTGCCATGGAGGACAGCCTATCCTACGAGCAGTACTTC. This encodes CAMEDSLSYEQYF.

The V gene is TRBV29-1, the J gene TRBJ2-7; D is ambiguous. The V and J ends lost 4 bases and 2 bases respectively, with 9 bases between them. The germline gives CDR1 SQVTM, CDR2 ANQGSEA. The CDR3 loop spans 12 amino acids. CDR3 in DNA: TGCAGCGTTGGAGCAGGCCCCTACGAGCAGTACTTC. It codes for CSVGAGPYEQYF.

The V and J genes are TRBV19 and TRBJ2-2; D is possibly TRBD1 (5 bases). Trimming took off 3 bases at V and 6 bases at J, with 8 bases between the two ends. The CDR3 has 13 residues. Germline assignment: CDR1 LNHDA and CDR2 SQIVND (reference sequence). The CDR3 spells CASSMGLAGELFF. In DNA form, the CDR3 reads TGTGCCAGTAGTATGGGGCTCGCCGGGGAGCTGTTTTTT.

This clone was seen only a few times. This sequence joins TRBV5-6 and TRBJ2-3, with a tentative D call TRBD2 (6 bases). V was shortened by 1 base and J by 0 bases, with 15 bases between the two germline ends. Germline CDR1 is SGHDT and CDR2 is YYEEEE. This CDR3 comprises 17 residues. The CDR3 loop is CASSLSATGTSTDTQYF. CDR3 DNA sequence: TGTGCCAGCAGCTTGTCGGCAACGGGGACTAGCACAGATACGCAGTATTTT.

The V gene is TRBV9, the J gene TRBJ2-7; 9 nucleotides match TRBD2. The CDR3 length is 15 residues. After removal of 2 bases from V and 6 bases from J, the junction contained 9 bases not matched to a gene. Germline V lookup: CDR1 SGDLS, CDR2 YYNGEE. DNA for the CDR3: TGTGCCAGCAGCGTTTTTAGCGGGAGTAATAGCGAGCAGTACTTC. Translating it yields CASSVFSGSNSEQYF.

The V gene is TRBV2, the J gene TRBJ2-1; D is uncertain. Looked up from germline, CDR1 is SNHLY and CDR2 is FYNNEI. V dropped 8 bases and J dropped 8 bases, with 10 bases sitting between them. This CDR3 spans 11 amino acids. The CDR3 sequence is CASSSRYEQFF. The CDR3 bases are TGTGCCAGCTCCTCCCGGTATGAGCAGTTCTTC.

In its sample, this clone was seen a few times. The genes are TRBV11-2 and TRBJ1-3; D gene ambiguous. The V gene's germline CDR1 is SGHAT and CDR2 FQNNGV. V lost 1 base to trimming and J lost 0 bases, with 19 bases between them. The CDR3 is 19 amino acids. CDR3 nucleotide sequence: TGTGCCAGCAGCTTAGTTTCCCTAACGACTCTTAACTCTGGAAACACCATATATTTT. Its protein product is CASSLVSLTTLNSGNTIYF. Looking up the rest from reference TRBV11-2 and TRBJ1-3 gives the full variable domain: EAGVAQSPRYKIIEKRQSVAFWCNPISGHATLYWYQQILGQGPKLLIQFQNNGVVDDSQLPKDRFSAERLKGVDSTLKIQPAKLEDSAVYLCASSLVSLTTLNSGNTIYFGEGSWLTVV.

This rearrangement joins TRBV6-6 to TRBJ1-1, with 7 bases matching TRBD1. The V gene end was trimmed by 8 bases and the J gene end by 1 base; junction bases not matched to a gene: 4. The germline gives CDR1 MNHNY, CDR2 SVGAGI (reference sequence). CDR3 length equals 13 residues. CDR3 DNA: TGTGCCAGCGCTGGACAGGCGAACACTGAAGCTTTCTTT. Translating it yields CASAGQANTEAFF.

The genes are TRBV5-6 and TRBJ2-5; no firm D call. The DNA end favors TRBJ2-7, so the J call may be wrong. Germline assignment: CDR1 SGHDT and CDR2 YYEEEE. The CDR3 spans 13 residues. The DNA for the CDR3 is TGTGCCAGCAGCTTTACTTACCCCTACGAGCAGTACTTC. This gives the protein CASSFTYPYEQYF.

The chain combines TRBV7-3 with TRBJ1-2, with a possible D match to TRBD1 (5 bases). The CDR3 sequence is 14 residues long. Trimming left V 5 bases short and J 3 bases short, with 13 bases between. CDR1 and CDR2 from the germline V gene are SGHTA and FQGTGA. CDR3 residues: CASSMGGDDYGYTF. CDR3 DNA: TGTGCCAGCAGCATGGGCGGGGACGACTATGGCTACACCTTC.